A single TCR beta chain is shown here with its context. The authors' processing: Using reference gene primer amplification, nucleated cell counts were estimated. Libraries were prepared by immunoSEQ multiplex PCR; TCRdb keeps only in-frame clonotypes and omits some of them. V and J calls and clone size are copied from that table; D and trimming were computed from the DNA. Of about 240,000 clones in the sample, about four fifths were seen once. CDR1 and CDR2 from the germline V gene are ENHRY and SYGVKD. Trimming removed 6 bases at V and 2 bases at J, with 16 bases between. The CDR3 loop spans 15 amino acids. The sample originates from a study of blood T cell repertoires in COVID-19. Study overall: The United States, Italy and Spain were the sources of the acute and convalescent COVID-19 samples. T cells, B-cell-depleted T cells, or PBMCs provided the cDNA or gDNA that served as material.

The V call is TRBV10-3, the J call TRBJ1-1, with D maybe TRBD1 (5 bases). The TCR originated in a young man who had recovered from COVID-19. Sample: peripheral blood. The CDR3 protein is CAISPRSGPNTEAFF. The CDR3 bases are TGTGCCATCAGCCCCCGTTCAGGGCCAAACACTGAAGCTTTCTTT.